The clone carrying this T cell receptor (beta chain) was found many times. Its antigen is unidentified. Hyperthyroidism was newly diagnosed in patients aged 18 to 65 (duration under 2 months). This specimen comes from a study of T cells in Graves' hyperthyroidism and ophthalmopathy. Study summary: Blood was drawn when the patient was first diagnosed and still untreated. Study-wide results and caveats: Most clonotypes expanded in the thyroid (above 0.001) were also present in blood. Prediction of ophthalmopathy progression came a median roughly 7.1 months pre-onset.

CDR3 length equals 12 residues. Between the trimmed V and J ends, which lost 11 bases and 2 bases, there was a span of 12 bases. Per the germline V gene, CDR1 is MDHEN and CDR2 is SYDVKM. Template material for amplifying TCR beta CDR3 regions consisted of RNA transcripts. HTBI primers drove first-round RT-PCR of the TCR CDR3. TCRdb passed the multiplex PCR reads through MiXCR, listing each CDR3 protein once. The sample holds about 420,000 distinct CDR3 sequences, roughly an eighth seen once. This TCR was recovered from a woman between 18 and 29 years old with Graves' hyperthyroidism. Sequencing was carried out using blood. This rearrangement joins TRBV28 to TRBJ1-1; D gene unclear. The CDR3 here is CAVRAVNTEAFF. The DNA for the CDR3 is TGTGCCGTCCGCGCAGTAAACACTGAAGCTTTCTTT. The full variable domain, completed using reference TRBV28 and TRBJ1-1, is DVKVTQSSRYLVKRTGEKVFLECVQDMDHENMFWYRQDPGLGLRLIYFSYDVKMKEKGDIPEGYSVSREKKERFSLILESASTNQTSMYLCAVRAVNTEAFFGQGTRLTVV.